This is a list of T cell receptor beta chains from one sample in a study of T-cell reconstitution after alpha-beta-depleted transplantation in children. TCRdb re-derived calls from the PCR reads in MiXCR, one entry per CDR3 protein. The sample contains around 93,000 distinct CDR3 sequences, 6.5% to 8.5% of which appear only once. Sequencing used PBMCs from the stem cell graft donor, obtained from the stem cell graft. Receptors originate from a human donor who donated a stem cell graft to a child with congenital amegakaryocytic thrombocytopenia. The CDR3 runs from the conserved cysteine through the conserved F or W. The D gene is left open where the match is weak. Only part of the rows carry a size: once, few, many, or a class if the clone is expanded.

clone size: -
J gene: TRBJ1-1
V gene: TRBV12-2
D gene: -
CDR3 protein: CASRLGPGGAPKMNTEAFF
CDR3 DNA: TGTGCAAGTCGCTTAGGTCCAGGGGGCGCCCCAAAGATGAACACTGAAGCTTTCTTT

clone size: many
J gene: TRBJ2-3
V gene: TRBV20-1
D gene: -
CDR3 protein: CSAPGVSDTQYF
CDR3 DNA: TGCAGTGCCCCGGGAGTCTCGGATACGCAGTATTTT

clone size: many
J gene: TRBJ2-7
V gene: TRBV5-1
D gene: -
CDR3 protein: CASSIVPGRDPTYEQYF
CDR3 DNA: TGCGCCAGCAGCATCGTCCCCGGTCGTGACCCGACCTACGAGCAGTACTTC

clone size: many
J gene: TRBJ2-7
V gene: TRBV20-1
D gene: TRBD2
CDR3 protein: CSASDVAGASNEQYF
CDR3 DNA: TGCAGTGCTAGTGACGTAGCGGGAGCCTCTAACGAGCAGTACTTC

clone size: many
J gene: TRBJ2-5
V gene: TRBV28
D gene: TRBD2
CDR3 protein: CASSFSGTPWETQYF
CDR3 DNA: TGTGCCAGCAGTTTCAGCGGGACCCCCTGGGAGACCCAGTACTTC

clone size: -
J gene: TRBJ2-5
V gene: TRBV7-6
D gene: TRBD2
CDR3 protein: CASSLSGGSGETQYF
CDR3 DNA: TGTGCCAGCAGCCTCAGCGGGGGAAGTGGGGAGACCCAGTACTTC

clone size: many
J gene: TRBJ1-4
V gene: TRBV5-5
D gene: -
CDR3 protein: CASSLSGETNEKLFF
CDR3 DNA: TGTGCCAGCAGCTTGTCTGGGGAAACTAATGAAAAACTGTTTTTT

clone size: many
J gene: TRBJ1-2
V gene: TRBV28
D gene: -
CDR3 protein: CASSSPRTPRYGYTF
CDR3 DNA: TGTGCCAGCAGTTCCCCCCGGACCCCTCGCTATGGCTACACCTTC

clone size: few
J gene: TRBJ2-1
V gene: TRBV20-1
D gene: TRBD2
CDR3 protein: CSARLLAAYNEQFF
CDR3 DNA: TGCAGTGCTAGGTTACTAGCGGCCTACAATGAGCAGTTCTTC

clone size: many
J gene: TRBJ1-1
V gene: TRBV7-3
D gene: -
CDR3 protein: CASSFGAETEAFF
CDR3 DNA: TGTGCCAGCAGCTTCGGGGCGGAGACTGAAGCTTTCTTT

clone size: many
J gene: TRBJ2-4
V gene: TRBV20-1
D gene: -
CDR3 protein: CSARDRFTSAKNIQYF
CDR3 DNA: TGCAGTGCTAGAGACCGATTCACTAGCGCCAAAAACATTCAGTACTTC

clone size: many
J gene: TRBJ1-1
V gene: TRBV12-3/TRBV12-4
D gene: -
CDR3 protein: CASSPQGRVVSAFF
CDR3 DNA: TGTGCCAGCAGTCCACAAGGCAGGGTGGTATCAGCTTTCTTT

clone size: many
J gene: TRBJ2-1
V gene: TRBV10-3
D gene: -
CDR3 protein: CAISVDLEGLNEQFF
CDR3 DNA: TGTGCCATCAGTGTGGACTTGGAGGGGCTCAATGAGCAGTTCTTC

clone size: -
J gene: TRBJ2-7
V gene: TRBV20-1
D gene: TRBD1
CDR3 protein: CIWGQGRGSYEQYF
CDR3 DNA: TGCATCTGGGGACAGGGTCGGGGATCCTACGAGCAGTACTTC

clone size: many
J gene: TRBJ2-7
V gene: TRBV24-1
D gene: -
CDR3 protein: CATSGGDYEQYF
CDR3 DNA: TGTGCCACCAGTGGGGGGGACTACGAGCAGTACTTC

clone size: many
J gene: TRBJ2-3
V gene: TRBV20-1
D gene: -
CDR3 protein: CSARASTGTDTQYF
CDR3 DNA: TGCAGTGCTAGGGCCAGCACGGGAACAGATACGCAGTATTTT

clone size: many
J gene: TRBJ1-2
V gene: TRBV11-2
D gene: -
CDR3 protein: CASSRSGRDGYTF
CDR3 DNA: TGTGCCAGCAGCCGCTCGGGGCGCGATGGCTACACCTTC